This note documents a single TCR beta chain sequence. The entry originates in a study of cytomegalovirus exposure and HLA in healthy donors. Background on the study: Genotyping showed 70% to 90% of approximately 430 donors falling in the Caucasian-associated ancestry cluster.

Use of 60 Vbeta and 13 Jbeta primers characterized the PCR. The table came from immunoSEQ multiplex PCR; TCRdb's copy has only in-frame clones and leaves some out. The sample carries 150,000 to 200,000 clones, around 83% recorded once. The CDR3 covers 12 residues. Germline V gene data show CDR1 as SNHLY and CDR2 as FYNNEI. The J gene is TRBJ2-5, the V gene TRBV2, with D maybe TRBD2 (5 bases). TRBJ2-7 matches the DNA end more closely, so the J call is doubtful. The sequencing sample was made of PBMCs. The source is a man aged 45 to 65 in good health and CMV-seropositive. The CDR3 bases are TGTGCCAGCAGACTAGTAGGCTACGAGCAGTACTTC. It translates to CASRLVGYEQYF.